The 11 T cell receptor beta chains below come from one sample, sequenced in a study of blood T cell repertoires in COVID-19. Clones were read by immunoSEQ multiplex PCR, and TCRdb kept only the in-frame ones, dropping some. The data show around 120,000 clones, around 90% seen once. Sequenced: peripheral blood. These receptors were collected from a woman aged 60-75 years with COVID-19, enrolled during active disease.

The CDR3 coding sequence is TGTGCCTGGAGGCCGGACAGGCGAGAGACCCAGTACTTC. This sequence encodes CAWRPDRRETQYF. The chain carries TRBV30 and TRBJ2-5; 7 bases fit TRBD1. Germline V CDR1 and CDR2: GTSNPN, SVGIG (reference sequence). CDR3 length equals 13 residues. V lost 3 bases to trimming and J lost 4 bases; unmatched junction nucleotides: 5.

The CDR3 region has the DNA TGTGCCAGCAGCCGGGTAGGTCAGAGTTCACCCCTCCACTTT. It translates to CASSRVGQSSPLHF. The chain has TRBV7-2 and TRBJ1-6; D not certain. Trimming cost V 5 bases and J 9 bases, with 14 bases left between them. Looked up from germline, CDR1 is SGHTA and CDR2 is FQGNSA. The CDR3 runs 14 residues. The variable domain in full, with the rest retrieved from reference TRBV7-2 and TRBJ1-6, is GAGVSQSPSNKVTEKGKDVELRCDPISGHTALYWYRQSLGQGLEFLIYFQGNSAPDKSGLPSDRFSAERTGGSVSTLTIQRTQQEDSAVYLCASSRVGQSSPLHFGNGTRLTVT.

The genes are TRBV19 and TRBJ2-1; D may be TRBD2 (6 bases). With 9 bases removed from V and 12 bases from J, the gap between germline ends came to 24 bases. In germline, CDR1 is LNHDA, CDR2 SQIVND (reference sequence). The CDR3 covers 14 residues. The CDR3 nucleotides read TGTGCCAGCTCCCCCGCCAGGGACTTTCTGCGGCAGTTCTTC. This encodes CASSPARDFLRQFF.

The chain employs TRBV9 and TRBJ1-5; 7 bases map to TRBD1. The junction had 5 bases not matched to a gene; V was cut back by 2 bases and J by 3 bases. Per germline, CDR1 SGDLS and CDR2 YYNGEE. This CDR3 is 15 amino acids long. CDR3 sequence (DNA): TGTGCCAGCAGCGTCGGGACAGCTAACAATCAGCCCCAGCATTTT. It is translated as CASSVGTANNQPQHF.

V usage is TRBV10-3 and J usage is TRBJ1-5; 9 bases align to TRBD1. The germline CDR1 and CDR2 sequences are ENHRY and SYGVKD. V was pared by 4 bases and J by 9 bases, with 7 bases of the junction left unmatched. The CDR3 length is 14 residues. The CDR3 loop is CAISATGGQGPQHF. The CDR3, as DNA: TGTGCCATCAGTGCCACAGGGGGACAGGGGCCCCAGCATTTT.

The J gene is TRBJ2-7, the V gene TRBV7-3; maybe TRBD1 (6 bases). V was shortened by 5 bases and J by 5 bases, with 13 bases between the two germline ends. Per germline, CDR1 SGHTA and CDR2 FQGTGA. The CDR3 is 13 residues long. This CDR3 is CASSVYREHEQYF. The CDR3 DNA follows: TGTGCCAGCAGCGTTTACAGGGAACACGAGCAGTACTTC.

V usage is TRBV20-1 and J usage is TRBJ2-3; 9 bases are shared with TRBD2. Losses at the gene ends were 3 bases for V and 1 base for J; bases not matched to a gene: 5. CDR3 length: 15 residues. Germline V gene data show CDR1 as DFQATT and CDR2 as SNEGSKA (reference sequence). The CDR3 reads CSASVASGGTDTQYF. In DNA, the CDR3 is TGCAGTGCTAGTGTGGCTAGCGGGGGCACAGATACGCAGTATTTT.

V is TRBV3-1 (or the pseudogene TRBV3-2) and J is TRBJ1-2; no firm D call. Germline lookup yields CDR1 LGHDT and CDR2 YNNKEL (reference sequence). Trimming took off 1 base at V and 4 bases at J, with 13 bases between the two ends. The CDR3 totals 15 residues. DNA of the CDR3: TGTGCCAGCAGCCAAGTACTTAATAAACCCTATGGCTACACCTTC. It is translated as CASSQVLNKPYGYTF.

This clone occurred once. The chain's CDR3 is CASSVGHNSGANVLTF. DNA for the CDR3: TGTGCCAGCAGTGTTGGACACAACTCTGGGGCCAACGTCCTGACTTTC. The rearrangement joins TRBV5-8 to TRBJ2-6; D might be TRBD1 (5 bases). V shed 5 bases and J shed 0 bases, with 12 bases lying between them. CDR1 and CDR2 (germline): SGHTS, YDEGEE. The CDR3 is 16 amino acids.

V usage is TRBV11-3 and J usage is TRBJ2-3; D is undetermined. The CDR3 contains 15 residues. V lost 1 base to trimming and J lost 4 bases, with 12 bases between them. Germline-derived CDR1 and CDR2 are SGHNT and YENEEA. DNA of the CDR3: TGTGCCAGCAGCTTAGGTAGTATGCCTTCAGATACGCAGTATTTT. Encoded protein: CASSLGSMPSDTQYF.

V gene TRBV5-5 combines with J gene TRBJ1-6; 9 bases map to TRBD1. Trimming removed 2 bases from V and 9 bases from J; junction bases left unmatched: 9. The CDR3 is made up of 16 amino acids. In germline, CDR1 is SGHKS, CDR2 YYEKEE (reference sequence). The CDR3 sequence is CASSFSGGQGSSPLHF. CDR3 nucleotides: TGTGCCAGCAGCTTTAGTGGCGGACAGGGGAGTTCACCCCTCCACTTT.